This T cell receptor beta chain derives from a study of Ad26.COV2.S vaccination and SARS-CoV-2 variants. Study background: Donor was in the COV1001 Ad26.COV2.S trial arm.

Study-level results: Post-vaccination spike-specific CD8+ and CD4+ T cell responses reportedly had substantial breadth.

This sample's treatment: about 20 received Ad26.COV2.S at low or high dose, single or two shots; a few received placebo; per-sample allocation not given. Sample collection was performed on day 63 after the first vaccine or placebo injection. Boston provided a donor who was an adult aged 18-55 years. An Ad26 vector expressing Wuhan-strain SARS-CoV-2 spike constituted the vaccine. A word on this clone: What it recognizes is unknown.

Sequenced by immunoSEQ multiplex PCR; TCRdb stores in-frame clones only, minus some. The sample lists about 320,000 clones; around four fifths were seen once. This CDR3 is built from 11 residues. Trimming took 7 bases from V and 5 from J, leaving 11 bases between them. CDR1 is DFQATT, CDR2 SNEGSKA, per germline (reference sequence). The sequence derives from a person aged 18-65 years who received the Ad26.COV2.S COVID-19 vaccine or a placebo. The sample here was peripheral blood, taken in a trial of Ad26.COV2.S vaccine versus placebo. The rearrangement joins TRBV20-1 to TRBJ1-1; D unresolved. This CDR3 is CSVVGGTEAFF. The CDR3 nucleotides read TGCAGTGTTGTGGGCGGAACTGAAGCTTTCTTT.